This T cell receptor beta chain was captured in a study of shared clonotypes between healthy human individuals. Among the unsorted PBMC samples, replicate PCRs used around 280 ng DNA, 25,000 to 30,000 T cell genomes. In the authors' methods: Junction-only sequences without quality scores came from ImmunoSEQ, so filtering differed. Using immunoSEQ multiplex PCR, the repertoire was profiled, and TCRdb retains in-frame clones only, with some absent. That table supplies the V and J calls and clone size; D and trimming were determined from the DNA. This repertoire shows some 530,000 clones, 70% to 80% found once; its top ten account for around 13%. Germline V gene sequence: CDR1 SGHRS, CDR2 YFSETQ. V was trimmed by 3 bases and J by 0 bases, leaving 7 bases between them. The CDR3 runs to 14 residues.

The chain carries TRBV5-1 and TRBJ1-3; D is unresolved. Source material: PBMCs. The sequence came from a woman aged 40 to 55 in good health. Some clones in this sample may be carry-over from other donors' samples. The CDR3 loop is CASSSAASGNTIYF. As DNA, the CDR3 is TGCGCCAGCAGCTCTGCAGCCTCTGGAAACACCATATATTTT.